The present T cell receptor beta chain was sequenced within a study of a mutant IDH1 vaccine in newly diagnosed glioma. The CDR3 is 14 amino acids. Unmatched junction bases numbered 4, after V lost 4 bases and J lost 0 bases. Germline CDR1 reads GTSNPN; CDR2 reads SVGIG (reference sequence). Time point defined: week 47, end of study. The content of each vaccine dose was 300 ug of mutant IDH1 20-mer peptide, and topical imiquimod accompanied it. Sequenced by immunoSEQ multiplex PCR; TCRdb stores in-frame clones only, minus some. The repertoire holds fewer than 95,000 clones, 75% to 90% seen once, with under 6.5% in the top ten. This clone occurred a few times. The antigen remains undetermined.

Sequences were derived from PBMCs, sampled from a glioma patient whose treatment included an IDH1 peptide vaccine. The V gene is TRBV30, the J gene TRBJ1-1; 8 nucleotides agree with TRBD1. This receptor was obtained from a man aged 35-49 years with glioma. The CDR3, as DNA: TGTGCCTGGAAGACAGGGGCTGTGAACACTGAAGCTTTCTTT. It encodes CAWKTGAVNTEAFF.